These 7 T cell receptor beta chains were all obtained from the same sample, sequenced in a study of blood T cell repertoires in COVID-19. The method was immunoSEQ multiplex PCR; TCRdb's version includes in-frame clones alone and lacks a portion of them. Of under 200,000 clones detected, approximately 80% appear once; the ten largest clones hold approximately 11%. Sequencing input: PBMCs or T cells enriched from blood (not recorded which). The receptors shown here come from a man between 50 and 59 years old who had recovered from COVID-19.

In DNA, the CDR3 is TGCGCCAGCAGTGAGTATCCCCACTGTCCCAGGGGGGTTGAAAAACTGTTTTTT. Translating it yields CASSEYPHCPRGVEKLFF. This chain joins TRBV10-1 and TRBJ1-4; 7 bases are shared with TRBD1. Germline assignment: CDR1 WNHNN and CDR2 SYGVQD (reference sequence). This CDR3 contains 18 residues. V lost 1 base, J lost 7 bases, and 15 bases stayed unmatched.

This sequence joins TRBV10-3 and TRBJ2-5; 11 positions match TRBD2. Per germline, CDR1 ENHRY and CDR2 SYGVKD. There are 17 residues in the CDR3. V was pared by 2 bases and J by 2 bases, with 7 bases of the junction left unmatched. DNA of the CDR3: TGTGCCATCAGTGAGGGACGACTAGCGGGGAGTCAAGAGACCCAGTACTTC. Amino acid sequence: CAISEGRLAGSQETQYF.

The CDR3: CASSPQGAQNEKLFF. DNA for the CDR3: TGTGCCAGTAGTCCCCAGGGGGCGCAGAATGAAAAACTGTTTTTT. The chain carries TRBV19 and TRBJ1-4; 8 bases match TRBD1. This CDR3 has 15 residues. Germline V gene sequence: CDR1 LNHDA, CDR2 SQIVND (reference sequence). V lost 5 bases, J lost 5 bases, and 7 bases stayed unmatched.

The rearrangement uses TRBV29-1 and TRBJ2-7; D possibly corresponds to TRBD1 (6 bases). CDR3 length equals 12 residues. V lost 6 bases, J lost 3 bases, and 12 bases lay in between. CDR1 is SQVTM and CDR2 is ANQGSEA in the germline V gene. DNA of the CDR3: TGCAGCGTAACACAGGGTTTCTACGAGCAGTACTTC. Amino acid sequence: CSVTQGFYEQYF.

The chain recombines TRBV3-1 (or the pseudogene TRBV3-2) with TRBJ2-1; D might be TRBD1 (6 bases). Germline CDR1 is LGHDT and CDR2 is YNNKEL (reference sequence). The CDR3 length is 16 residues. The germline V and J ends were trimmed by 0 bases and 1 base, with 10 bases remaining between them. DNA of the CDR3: TGTGCCAGCAGCCAAGATCCCCAGGGGTCCTACAATGAGCAGTTCTTC. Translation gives CASSQDPQGSYNEQFF.

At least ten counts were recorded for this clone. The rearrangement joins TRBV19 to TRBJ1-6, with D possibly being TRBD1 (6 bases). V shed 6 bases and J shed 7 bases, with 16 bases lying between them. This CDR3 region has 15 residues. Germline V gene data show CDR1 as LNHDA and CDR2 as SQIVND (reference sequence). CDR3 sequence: CASRIKQGVNSPLHF. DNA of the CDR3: TGTGCCAGTAGGATAAAACAGGGTGTGAATTCACCCCTCCACTTT.

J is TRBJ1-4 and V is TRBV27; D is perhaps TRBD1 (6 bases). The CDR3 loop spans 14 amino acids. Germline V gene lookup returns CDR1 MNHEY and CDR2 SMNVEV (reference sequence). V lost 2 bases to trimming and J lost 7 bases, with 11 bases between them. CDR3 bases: TGTGCCAGCAGTTTACAGGGGAGGGGTGAAAAACTGTTTTTT. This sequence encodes CASSLQGRGEKLFF.